The subject of this entry is one T cell receptor beta chain. The sample comes from a study of blood T cell repertoires in COVID-19. The V gene lost 0 bases and the J gene lost 4 bases, with 13 bases spanning the gap. CDR3 length: 16 amino acids. Germline V lookup: CDR1 SGHDT, CDR2 YYEEEE. Profiled with immunoSEQ multiplex PCR; TCRdb holds only in-frame clones, not every one. The sample lists 200,000 to 300,000 clones, roughly 82% occurring once. The material sequenced was peripheral blood. This receptor was obtained from a woman in her 70s with acute or convalescent COVID-19. The chain links TRBV5-6 to TRBJ1-4, with unresolved D. CDR3 sequence reads: CASSLGSWEYNEKLFF. The CDR3 bases are TGTGCCAGCAGCTTGGGCAGTTGGGAGTATAATGAAAAACTGTTTTTT.